Shown below are 24 T cell receptor beta chains from a single sample sequenced in a study of T cells in Graves' hyperthyroidism and ophthalmopathy. From RNA transcripts, TCR beta CDR3 regions were amplified. The study used the HTBI primer set for a first-round RT-PCR of the TCR CDR3. TCRdb recomputed calls from the multiplex PCR reads with MiXCR, one row per CDR3 protein. The top ten clones hold roughly 8.5% of a sample with roughly 290,000 distinct CDR3 sequences, roughly 15% of them seen once. The specimen sequenced was blood. The receptors derive from a woman in her twenties or thirties with Graves' hyperthyroidism that later progressed to Graves' ophthalmopathy.

The J gene is TRBJ2-7, the V gene TRBV9, with D maybe TRBD1 (5 bases). The germline V gene encodes CDR1 SGDLS and CDR2 YYNGEE. The CDR3 loop spans 15 amino acids. V was clipped by 4 bases and J by 0 bases, with 14 bases between them. CDR3 sequence (DNA): TGTGCCAGCAGCCTTGGGGCCACCAGCTCCTACGAGCAGTACTTC. The encoded protein is CASSLGATSSYEQYF.

Turning to this clonotype: A much more abundant neighbour one base away suggests this may be a read error. The J gene is TRBJ1-2, the V gene TRBV28; no firm D call. Trimming pared 9 bases from V and 3 bases from J, leaving 14 bases between. The CDR3 runs 13 residues. Germline loops: CDR1 MDHEN, CDR2 SYDVKM. CDR3 nucleotide sequence: TGTGCCAGTAGCCAAAGCGGGGACTATGGCTACACCTTC. Protein sequence: CASSQSGDYGYTF.

This clonotype was detected ten times or more. The chain is built from TRBV5-1 and TRBJ2-7, with D perhaps TRBD2 (7 bases). Germline V gene data show CDR1 as SGHRS and CDR2 as YFSETQ. The CDR3 extends over 15 amino acids. V lost 5 bases and J lost 3, with 18 bases in between. The CDR3 reads CASRVGGDIYYEQYF. CDR3 DNA sequence: TGCGCCAGCAGGGTTGGGGGGGACATCTACTACGAGCAGTACTTC.

A remark on this clonotype: One base away lies a much larger clone, so this may be a sequencing read error. The chain has TRBV7-3 and TRBJ2-7, with 9 positions matching TRBD1. The germline V gene encodes CDR1 SGHTA and CDR2 FQGTGA. The CDR3 covers 17 residues. CDR3 protein: CTSSLIPPGQGAYEQYF. The DNA for the CDR3 is TGTACCAGCAGCTTAATCCCTCCGGGACAGGGAGCCTACGAGCAGTACTTC.

This clonotype has ten or more counts. The rearrangement uses TRBV14 and TRBJ2-5; 13 bases line up with TRBD2. In germline, CDR1 is SGHDN, CDR2 FVKESK. The V segment lost 4 bases and the J segment 2 bases; nucleotides outside the gene matches: 4. The CDR3 totals 16 residues. The CDR3 DNA is TGTGCCAGCAGCCGTGGACTAGCGGGAGCTCAAGAGACCCAGTACTTC. It yields the protein CASSRGLAGAQETQYF.

Concerning this clonotype: A much larger clone is a single base away; this may be a read error. This chain uses TRBV29-1 with TRBJ2-1, with 9 bases lining up with TRBD1. The DNA end is more similar to TRBJ2-7, so the J call may be wrong. CDR1 is SQVTM, CDR2 ANQGSEA, per germline. The CDR3 covers 14 residues. CDR3 sequence: CSVVRTGAYNEQYF. The CDR3 bases are TGCAGCGTTGTAAGGACAGGGGCCTACAATGAGCAGTACTTC.

This clonotype was picked up a small number of times. V and J are TRBV4-3 and TRBJ2-7; 11 bases are a match to TRBD2. J was trimmed by 1 base and V by 1 base; bases with no gene match: 6. Germline loops: CDR1 LGHNA, CDR2 YSLEER. This CDR3 has 17 residues. The CDR3 DNA reads as TGCGCCAGCAGCCAAGTTTCTGGGACTAGCGGTTCCTACGAGCAGTACTTC. Amino acid sequence: CASSQVSGTSGSYEQYF.

This clonotype was seen repeatedly, ten times or more. The genes are TRBV6-1 and TRBJ2-1, with D perhaps matching TRBD1 or TRBD2 (6 bases each). There are 15 residues in the CDR3. The V gene lost 3 bases and the J gene lost 0 bases, with 9 bases spanning the gap. CDR1 MNHNS and CDR2 SASEGT come from the germline V gene. CDR3 in DNA: TGTGCCAGCAGTGAGAAGGGGGGCTCCTACAATGAGCAGTTCTTC. Translated: CASSEKGGSYNEQFF.

The rearrangement links TRBV4-1 to TRBJ1-3, with TRBD1 matching over 7 bases. The trim removed 3 bases at V and 4 bases at J, leaving 6 bases unmatched. The CDR3 is 15 residues long. Germline V CDR1 and CDR2: MGHRA, YSYEKL. The CDR3 spells CASSQPTGKGNTIYF. In DNA, the CDR3 is TGCGCCAGCAGCCAGCCGACAGGGAAGGGAAACACCATATATTTT.

In its sample, this clonotype was seen many times. The chain is built from TRBV6-2 or TRBV6-3 and TRBJ1-5; TRBD1 might be the D (6 bases). The CDR3 is 17 residues long. Looked up from germline, CDR1 is MNHEY and CDR2 is SVGEGT. With 0 bases removed from V and 5 bases from J, the gap between germline ends came to 17 bases. CDR3 in DNA: TGTGCCAGCAGTTACTCGGAGGCAGGGGATTTTTATCAGCCCCAGCATTTT. Translating it yields CASSYSEAGDFYQPQHF.

In this sample, this clonotype turned up many times. The chain links TRBV12-3 or TRBV12-4 to TRBJ2-5; 11 bases are a match to TRBD2. The junction had 10 bases not matched to a gene; V was cut back by 4 bases and J by 6 bases. The CDR3 is made up of 16 amino acids. Here the CDR3 reads CASSSKTSGNGKTQYF. The CDR3 DNA follows: TGTGCCAGCAGTTCGAAGACTAGCGGGAACGGAAAGACCCAGTACTTC.

This clonotype showed up many times. The chain uses TRBV7-9 and TRBJ1-1, with D possibly TRBD1 on 5 matching bases. The CDR3 loop spans 14 amino acids. Germline V CDR1 and CDR2: SEHNR, FQNEAQ (reference sequence). V was clipped by 1 base and J by 4 bases, with 10 bases between them. CDR3 sequence (DNA): TGTGCCAGCAGCTTAGGGGCGGGGCTCACTGAAGCTTTCTTT. This translates into CASSLGAGLTEAFF.

In its sample, this clonotype was seen many times. The chain is built from TRBV2 and TRBJ2-7; D may correspond to TRBD1 or TRBD2 (6 bases each). The ends were cut back, 7 bases at V and 2 bases at J, with 12 bases in the middle. From germline, CDR1 is SNHLY and CDR2 FYNNEI. The CDR3 is made up of 13 amino acids. Here the CDR3 DNA reads TGTGCCAGCATGGGGGCGGGGACCTACGAGCAGTACTTC. Translation: CASMGAGTYEQYF.

This clonotype was seen many times. The CDR3 loop is CASSLRENNEQFF. CDR3 DNA sequence: TGTGCCAGTAGTCTGCGGGAAAACAATGAGCAGTTCTTC. The rearrangement links TRBV19 to TRBJ2-1, with D perhaps TRBD2 (6 bases). This CDR3 has 13 amino acids. Germline CDR1 is LNHDA and CDR2 is SQIVND (reference sequence). V was trimmed by 5 bases and J by 5 bases, leaving 10 bases between them.

In this sample, this clonotype turned up many times. The V call is TRBV2, the J call TRBJ2-7; possibly TRBD1 or TRBD2 for D (6 bases each). CDR3 length equals 14 residues. Germline-derived CDR1 and CDR2 are SNHLY and FYNNEI. V shed 2 bases and J shed 6 bases, with 14 bases lying between them. This CDR3 is CASSERGLHREQYF. Here the CDR3 DNA reads TGTGCCAGCAGTGAACGGGGGCTCCATCGCGAGCAGTACTTC.

This clonotype was detected many times. The chain joins TRBV28 to TRBJ2-1; TRBD2 might be the D (5 bases). Trimming cost V 5 bases and J 3 bases, with 14 bases left between them. The CDR3 length is 15 residues. CDR1 is MDHEN, CDR2 SYDVKM, per germline. CDR3: CASSPPTRNYNEQFF. CDR3 sequence (DNA): TGTGCCAGCAGTCCCCCCACTAGAAACTACAATGAGCAGTTCTTC.

This clonotype has at least ten counts. This chain links TRBV28 with TRBJ2-1; TRBD2 agrees at 8 bases. Germline V gene data show CDR1 as MDHEN and CDR2 as SYDVKM. V shed 5 bases and J 5 bases; nucleotides not matched to a gene: 5. The CDR3 totals 14 residues. The CDR3 reads CASSRAGVDNEQFF. Written as DNA, the CDR3 is TGTGCCAGCAGTAGAGCGGGAGTGGACAATGAGCAGTTCTTC. Using reference TRBV28 and TRBJ2-1 for the parts outside the CDR3, the full variable domain is DVKVTQSSRYLVKRTGEKVFLECVQDMDHENMFWYRQDPGLGLRLIYFSYDVKMKEKGDIPEGYSVSREKKERFSLILESASTNQTSMYLCASSRAGVDNEQFFGPGTRLTVL.

This clonotype has a count of ten or more. The V and J genes are TRBV6-1 and TRBJ1-1; a possible D gene is TRBD1 (6 bases). Trimming removed 5 bases at V and 1 base at J, with 14 bases between. Germline-derived CDR1 and CDR2 are MNHNS and SASEGT. This CDR3 region has 15 residues. CDR3 sequence: CASSPNLQGNTEAFF. The CDR3 DNA sequence: TGTGCCAGCAGTCCAAACCTACAGGGGAACACTGAAGCTTTCTTT.

V is TRBV7-9 and J is TRBJ2-1, with a tentative D call TRBD1 (5 bases). The CDR3 covers 13 residues. Germline loops: CDR1 SEHNR, CDR2 FQNEAQ (reference sequence). V gave up 10 bases and J gave up 3 bases, with 13 bases separating them. The CDR3 sequence: CAIRPRGYNEQFF. The DNA for the CDR3 is TGTGCCATCCGGCCTAGGGGCTACAATGAGCAGTTCTTC.

This clonotype was counted ten times or more. This chain connects TRBV28 to TRBJ2-5, with D unresolved. From germline, CDR1 is MDHEN and CDR2 SYDVKM. V shed 6 bases and J shed 0 bases, with 11 bases lying between them. The CDR3 length is 14 residues. The CDR3 bases are TGTGCCAGCAGGTCCCTGCCGGACCAAGAGACCCAGTACTTC. This gives the protein CASRSLPDQETQYF.

This clonotype was recorded at least ten times. V is TRBV6-2 or TRBV6-3 and J is TRBJ2-7; 10 bases align to TRBD2. Trimming at V came to 4 bases and at J to 1 base, leaving 13 bases not matched to a gene. Germline CDR1 reads MNHEY; CDR2 reads SVGEGT. CDR3 length: 18 residues. The DNA for the CDR3 is TGTGCCAGCAGTTCCCCTTCAGGAGCGGGAGGGACGTCCTACGAGCAGTACTTC. Translating it yields CASSSPSGAGGTSYEQYF.

This clonotype was picked up many times. This chain links TRBV11-2 with TRBJ2-7; D may correspond to TRBD1 or TRBD2 (6 bases each). The CDR3 length is 16 residues. CDR1 SGHAT and CDR2 FQNNGV come from the germline V gene. The V gene lost 6 bases and the J gene lost 4 bases, with 22 bases spanning the gap. The CDR3 DNA reads TGTGCCAGCAGGCGTTGGGTCGGGGGCTCGGGTTACGAGCAGTACTTC. Amino acids: CASRRWVGGSGYEQYF.

This chain joins TRBV4-1 and TRBJ2-1; TRBD2 agrees at 10 bases. CDR3 length: 17 residues. V lost 0 bases, J lost 2 bases, and 4 bases stayed unmatched. CDR1 and CDR2 (germline): MGHRA, YSYEKL. In nucleotides, the CDR3 is TGCGCCAGCAGCCAAGATGGAGCGGGAGGGACCTACAATGAGCAGTTCTTC. Amino acid sequence: CASSQDGAGGTYNEQFF.

There are many counts of this clonotype. This chain joins TRBV29-1 and TRBJ1-5, with D perhaps matching TRBD1 (5 bases). V lost 4 bases, J lost 3 bases, and 10 bases lay in between. The CDR3 covers 13 residues. Germline assignment: CDR1 SQVTM and CDR2 ANQGSEA. Here the CDR3 DNA reads TGCAGCGTTGCCGGGACGGACAATCAGCCCCAGCATTTT. Translation: CSVAGTDNQPQHF.